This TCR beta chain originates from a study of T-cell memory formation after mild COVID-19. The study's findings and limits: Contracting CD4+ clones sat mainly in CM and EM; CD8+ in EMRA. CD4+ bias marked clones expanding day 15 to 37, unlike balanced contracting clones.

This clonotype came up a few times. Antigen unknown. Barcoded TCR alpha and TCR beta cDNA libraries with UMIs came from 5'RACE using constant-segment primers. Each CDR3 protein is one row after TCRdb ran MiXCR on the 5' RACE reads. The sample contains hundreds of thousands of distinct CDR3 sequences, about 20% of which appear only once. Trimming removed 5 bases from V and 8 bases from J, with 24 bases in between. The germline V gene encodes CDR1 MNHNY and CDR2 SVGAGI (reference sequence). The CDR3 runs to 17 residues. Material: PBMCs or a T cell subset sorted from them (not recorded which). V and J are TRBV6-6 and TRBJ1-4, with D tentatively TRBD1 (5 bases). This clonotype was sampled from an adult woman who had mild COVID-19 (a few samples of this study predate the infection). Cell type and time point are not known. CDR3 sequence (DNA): TGTGCCAGCAGTACCCGGGACTTTCTCCAACGGGTCGAAAAACTGTTTTTT. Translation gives CASSTRDFLQRVEKLFF.